The rows below give T cell receptor beta chains drawn from one sample of a study of T-cell reconstitution after alpha-beta-depleted transplantation in children. Via MiXCR, TCRdb re-called the PCR reads, giving one row per CDR3 protein. Among around 700,000 distinct CDR3 sequences listed, around 13% were seen once. The sequences come from PBMCs, collected before TCRalphabeta/CD19-depleted stem cell transplant. These receptors were collected from a girl aged 2 to 10 with congenital amegakaryocytic thrombocytopenia, due to receive a stem cell transplant. Both conserved end residues are trimmed from each CDR3.

v_call	j_call	cdr3_aa
TRBV20-1	TRBJ1-1	SARVGQSVAF
TRBV20-1	TRBJ2-3	SARVLSVEQY
TRBV20-1	TRBJ2-5	SARFSAGGERETQY
TRBV12-3/TRBV12-4	TRBJ2-2	ASSLKTALNTGELF
TRBV5-1	TRBJ2-7	ASSLSWDTSYEQY
TRBV12-3/TRBV12-4	TRBJ1-1	ASSLAVGSEAF
TRBV10-3	TRBJ2-3	AISGSNTQY
TRBV5-5	TRBJ2-3	ASSTDAVGSPDTQY
TRBV4-1	TRBJ2-1	ASSPFGVAGYNEQF
TRBV12-3/TRBV12-4	TRBJ2-1	ASSLQRGSEQF
TRBV20-1	TRBJ2-1	SAREVPDVQF
TRBV5-1	TRBJ1-2	ASSLGLSGDGYT
TRBV29-1	TRBJ2-3	SVAPSSGADTQY
TRBV20-1	TRBJ2-1	SARVTSGSDAHEQF